Each of the 29 T cell receptor beta chains below was sequenced from the same sample in a study of shared clonotypes between healthy human individuals. The method was immunoSEQ multiplex PCR; TCRdb's version includes in-frame clones alone and lacks a portion of them. The table has around 300,000 clones, around nine tenths seen once; the top ten hold around 15%. The sample was memory CD8+ T cells sorted from blood. The sample's subset: CD45RO+ cells pooled with CCR7-negative TemRA cells. These receptors were collected from a man between 18 and 35 years old in good health.

CDR3 sequence reads: CASRAGTPGPEGANVLTF. The CDR3 DNA reads TGTGCCAGCAGGGCTGGGACACCGGGCCCTGAGGGGGCCAACGTCCTGACTTTC. This chain uses TRBV11-3 with TRBJ2-6; TRBD1 is a possible D gene (6 bases). The CDR3 totals 18 residues. V was clipped by 6 bases and J by 4 bases, with 22 bases between them. Germline loops: CDR1 SGHNT, CDR2 YENEEA.

The V call is TRBV6-1, the J call TRBJ2-3, with TRBD1 matching 8 bases. Germline V gene lookup returns CDR1 MNHNS and CDR2 SASEGT. V shed 7 bases, J shed 5 bases, and the junction held 11 bases outside the gene matches. This CDR3 contains 15 residues. The CDR3 DNA reads as TGTGCCAGCACCGAGATATGGGGGACAGGAGATACGCAGTATTTT. Amino acids: CASTEIWGTGDTQYF.

CDR3 sequence: CASGLVRTGIYNEQFF. The CDR3 nucleotides read TGTGCTAGTGGTTTGGTAAGGACAGGGATATACAATGAGCAGTTCTTC. The chain uses TRBV12-5 and TRBJ2-1, with TRBD1 matching 8 bases. The V and J ends lost 0 bases and 4 bases, in that order; junction bases with no gene match: 5. This CDR3 has 16 amino acids. The germline V gene has CDR1 LGHNT and CDR2 FRNRAP.

This clone appeared a few times. The chain uses TRBV7-3 and TRBJ2-1; possibly TRBD2 for D (6 bases). V was pared by 2 bases and J by 8 bases, with 13 bases between. This CDR3 region has 14 residues. Germline lookup yields CDR1 SGHTA and CDR2 FQGTGA. In DNA, the CDR3 is TGTGCCAGCAGCTTATCTGGAGGGGAGGATGAGCAGTTCTTC. It codes for CASSLSGGEDEQFF.

This chain links TRBV9 with TRBJ2-1, with D maybe TRBD1 (6 bases). The germline V and J ends were trimmed by 3 bases and 7 bases, with 14 bases remaining between them. CDR1 is SGDLS and CDR2 is YYNGEE in the germline V gene. This CDR3 spans 14 amino acids. In DNA, the CDR3 is TGTGCCAGCAGCGCGGCGGACAGCCCGAATGAGCAGTTCTTC. Its translation is CASSAADSPNEQFF.

The chain recombines TRBV25-1 with TRBJ2-3; tentatively, D is TRBD1 (5 bases). The germline V gene has CDR1 MGHDK and CDR2 SYGVNS. V lost 2 bases to trimming and J lost 4 bases, with 13 bases between them. This CDR3 has 15 residues. The CDR3 DNA reads as TGTGCCAGCAGTGAAGGCCCGACAGTTGCAGATACGCAGTATTTT. Its translation: CASSEGPTVADTQYF.

This sequence joins TRBV9 and TRBJ2-5, with TRBD1 matching over 7 bases. The CDR3 is made up of 15 amino acids. Germline-derived CDR1 and CDR2 are SGDLS and YYNGEE. V shed 2 bases, J shed 4 bases, and the junction held 8 bases outside the gene matches. CDR3 sequence (DNA): TGTGCCAGCAGCGTCGGGACAGTGCAATCAGAGACCCAGTACTTC. As protein: CASSVGTVQSETQYF.

As for this clone: This specimen includes other DNA sequences encoding the same CDR3. The V and J genes are TRBV10-2 and TRBJ2-7; D gene ambiguous. V lost 0 bases and J 0 bases, leaving 0 bases between the germline ends. CDR3 length: 12 residues. Germline values: CDR1 WSHSY, CDR2 SAAADI. The CDR3 region is CASSESSYEQYF. The CDR3, as DNA: TGCGCCAGCAGTGAGTCCTCCTACGAGCAGTACTTC.

The rearrangement uses TRBV30 and TRBJ2-7, with 10 bases matching TRBD2. The CDR3 sequence is 12 residues long. The J segment lost 4 bases and the V segment lost 4 bases, leaving 1 base of the junction unmatched. Per germline, CDR1 GTSNPN and CDR2 SVGIG (reference sequence). In DNA, the CDR3 is TGTGCCTGGACTAGCGGGGGATACGAGCAGTACTTC. Residues: CAWTSGGYEQYF. The full variable domain, rest sourced from reference TRBV30 and TRBJ2-7, is SQTIHQWPATLVQPVGSPLSLECTVEGTSNPNLYWYRQAAGRGLQLLFYSVGIGQISSEVPQNLSASRPQDRQFILSSKKLLLSDSGFYLCAWTSGGYEQYFGPGTRLTVT.

The chain is built from TRBV2 and TRBJ1-1, with 7 bases matching TRBD1. CDR3 length: 16 amino acids. Losses at the gene ends were 8 bases for V and 4 bases for J; bases not matched to a gene: 16. CDR1 and CDR2 (germline): SNHLY, FYNNEI. The DNA of the CDR3 is TGTGCCAGCGAAGAGACAGTCGACAGGGCGTCCACTGAAGCTTTCTTT. It yields the protein CASEETVDRASTEAFF. Complete variable domain (other parts from reference TRBV2 and TRBJ1-1): EPEVTQTPSHQVTQMGQEVILRCVPISNHLYFYWYRQILGQKVEFLVSFYNNEISEKSEIFDDQFSVERPDGSNFTLKIRSTKLEDSAMYFCASEETVDRASTEAFFGQGTRLTVV.

This sequence joins TRBV7-9 and TRBJ2-1; D uncertain. This CDR3 region has 17 residues. Germline-derived CDR1 and CDR2 are SEHNR and FQNEAQ (reference sequence). V was clipped by 1 base and J by 2 bases, with 15 bases between them. CDR3 region: CASSLGGTGRPYNEQFF. DNA for the CDR3: TGTGCCAGCAGCTTAGGAGGTACGGGCCGCCCCTACAATGAGCAGTTCTTC.

V and J are TRBV4-3 and TRBJ2-6, with unresolved D. The CDR3 covers 18 residues. V lost 3 bases and J lost 0, with 15 bases in between. In germline, CDR1 is LGHNA, CDR2 YSLEER. The CDR3 loop reads CASSHDLRTYSGANVLTF. The CDR3 bases are TGCGCCAGCAGCCACGATTTGCGGACCTACTCTGGGGCCAACGTCCTGACTTTC.

The genes are TRBV13 and TRBJ1-2; the match to TRBD1 covers 8 bases. V trimming: 4 bases; J trimming: 2 bases; junction bases outside the gene matches: 3. Germline V gene sequence: CDR1 PRHDT, CDR2 FYEKMQ (reference sequence). The length of the CDR3 is 14 residues. CDR3 amino acids: CASSSGQANYGYTF. As DNA, the CDR3 is TGTGCCAGCAGCTCGGGACAGGCAAACTATGGCTACACCTTC. The full variable domain, in which reference TRBV13 and TRBJ1-2 provide the parts outside the CDR3, is AAGVIQSPRHLIKEKRETATLKCYPIPRHDTVYWYQQGPGQDPQFLISFYEKMQSDKGSIPDRFSAQQFSDYHSELNMSSLELGDSALYFCASSSGQANYGYTFGSGTRLTVV.

This rearrangement joins TRBV13 to TRBJ2-5; either TRBD1 or TRBD2 may fit D (5 bases each). V lost 5 bases, J lost 3 bases, and 16 bases lay in between. The V gene's germline CDR1 is PRHDT and CDR2 FYEKMQ (reference sequence). The CDR3 is 15 amino acids. CDR3 coding DNA: TGTGCCAGCAGCCAAACGGGGCAGGGTGAAGAGACCCAGTACTTC. Translated, it gives CASSQTGQGEETQYF.

The chain couples TRBV7-9 to TRBJ1-2, with TRBD1 matching 7 bases. Germline V gene data show CDR1 as SEHNR and CDR2 as FQNEAQ (reference sequence). Trimming took 5 bases from V and 8 from J; bases not matched to a gene: 11. This CDR3 is 14 amino acids long. The CDR3 here is CASSPPGQFEGYTF. The CDR3 DNA reads TGTGCCAGCAGCCCGCCGGGACAGTTTGAGGGCTACACCTTC.

The chain joins TRBV28 to TRBJ2-7; D remains unclear. The CDR3 runs to 14 residues. Germline CDR1 reads MDHEN; CDR2 reads SYDVKM. V was pared by 2 bases and J by 5 bases, with 13 bases between. Here the CDR3 reads CASSLHDGFDEQYF. DNA for the CDR3: TGTGCCAGCAGTTTACACGACGGGTTCGACGAGCAGTACTTC.

The CDR3 nucleotides are TGTGCCAGCAGCGAGGATAGGGGGAACACCGGGGAGCTGTTTTTT. As protein: CASSEDRGNTGELFF. The chain links TRBV5-4 to TRBJ2-2, with a possible D match to TRBD1 (5 bases). The V gene lost 4 bases and the J gene lost 1 base, with 11 bases spanning the gap. CDR1 is SGHNT, CDR2 YYREEE, per germline (reference sequence). CDR3 size: 15 residues.

J is TRBJ2-6 and V is TRBV10-2, with TRBD1 matching over 7 bases. CDR1 and CDR2 from the germline V gene are WSHSY and SAAADI. The CDR3 length is 24 residues. The ends lost 5 bases at V and 0 bases at J; junction bases unmatched: 28. CDR3 sequence (DNA): TGCGCCAGCAGTCCTCTTAGATCCGGGACAGCAGGTCCCCGGATAGACTCTGGGGCCAACGTCCTGACTTTC. It yields the protein CASSPLRSGTAGPRIDSGANVLTF.

Regarding this clone: This could be a read error, since a much larger clone is one nucleotide away. Other DNA sequences of this sample code for an identical CDR3. V and J are TRBV5-6 and TRBJ1-1, with D unresolved. Germline V gene data show CDR1 as SGHDT and CDR2 as YYEEEE. Trimming stripped 0 bases from V and 0 bases from J, with 3 bases between. This CDR3 is built from 13 residues. This CDR3 reads CASSLGVNTEAFF. The DNA of the CDR3 is TGTGCCAGCAGCTTGGGAGTGAACACTGAAGCTTTCTTT.

This sequence joins TRBV30 and TRBJ2-5; no firm D call. The DNA end lines up better with TRBJ2-7; the J call may be wrong. The CDR3 length is 10 residues. Germline lookup yields CDR1 GTSNPN and CDR2 SVGIG (reference sequence). CDR3 bases: TGTGCCTGGAGTAGGAACGAGCAGTACTTC. It is translated as CAWSRNEQYF.

On this clone itself: The same CDR3 also results from other DNA sequences found in this sample. The V and J genes are TRBV10-3 and TRBJ1-5; possible D gene TRBD1, 5 bases. The CDR3 covers 14 residues. The V gene lost 2 bases and the J gene lost 4 bases, with 9 bases spanning the gap. Germline V CDR1 and CDR2: ENHRY, SYGVKD. The chain's CDR3 is CAISEGGVNQPQHF. The CDR3 DNA sequence: TGTGCCATCAGTGAGGGAGGGGTGAATCAGCCCCAGCATTTT.

This rearrangement joins TRBV7-9 to TRBJ2-3; TRBD1 is a possible D gene (6 bases). CDR3 length equals 13 residues. CDR1 is SEHNR and CDR2 is FQNEAQ in the germline V gene (reference sequence). Trimming left V 5 bases short and J 7 bases short, with 13 bases between. The CDR3 sequence is CASSPQGHNTQYF. The CDR3 nucleotides are TGTGCCAGCAGCCCACAGGGTCACAATACGCAGTATTTT.

The chain recombines TRBV5-1 with TRBJ1-1; a weak D match, TRBD1 (6 bases). The CDR3 loop spans 13 amino acids. Germline V gives CDR1 SGHRS, CDR2 YFSETQ. Trimming left V 3 bases short and J 5 bases short, with 11 bases between. CDR3 in amino acids: CASSWGPETEAFF. CDR3 nucleotide sequence: TGCGCCAGCAGCTGGGGGCCGGAGACTGAAGCTTTCTTT.

The chain combines TRBV13 with TRBJ2-7; TRBD2 matches 7 bases. V dropped 4 bases and J dropped 2; count of bases not matched to a gene: 5. Looked up from germline, CDR1 is PRHDT and CDR2 is FYEKMQ (reference sequence). This CDR3 region has 14 residues. In DNA, the CDR3 is TGTGCCAGCAGCTCCTTAACTAGCGCCTACGAGCAGTACTTC. Its protein is CASSSLTSAYEQYF. Drawing the rest from reference TRBV13 and TRBJ2-7, the complete variable domain is AAGVIQSPRHLIKEKRETATLKCYPIPRHDTVYWYQQGPGQDPQFLISFYEKMQSDKGSIPDRFSAQQFSDYHSELNMSSLELGDSALYFCASSSLTSAYEQYFGPGTRLTVT.

The chain uses TRBV19 and TRBJ2-1, with D perhaps TRBD1 (6 bases). CDR1 is LNHDA, CDR2 SQIVND, per germline (reference sequence). CDR3 length: 14 residues. V lost 3 bases and J 7 bases, leaving 13 bases between the germline ends. CDR3 sequence (DNA): TGTGCCAGTAGTATCGCACAGGGCAATAATGAGCAGTTCTTC. The encoded protein is CASSIAQGNNEQFF.

The chain combines TRBV4-1 with TRBJ1-1; possibly TRBD1 for D (6 bases). V lost 0 bases, J lost 0 bases, and 11 bases lay in between. The length of the CDR3 is 16 residues. Germline V gene data show CDR1 as MGHRA and CDR2 as YSYEKL. CDR3 nucleotides: TGCGCCAGCAGCCAAGATACGGACAGATTGAACACTGAAGCTTTCTTT. As protein: CASSQDTDRLNTEAFF.

This chain joins TRBV14 and TRBJ2-3; D is ambiguous. This CDR3 has 12 amino acids. In germline, CDR1 is SGHDN, CDR2 FVKESK. V was clipped by 1 base and J by 5 bases, with 4 bases between them. CDR3 bases: TGTGCCAGCAGCCAAGCTAGAGATACGCAGTATTTT. This encodes CASSQARDTQYF.

V is TRBV25-1 and J is TRBJ2-1; the match to TRBD2 covers 7 bases. CDR3 length: 16 residues. CDR1 is MGHDK and CDR2 is SYGVNS in the germline V gene. J gave up 12 bases and V 6 bases, and 20 bases lay outside the gene matches. This CDR3 is CASRPHFLTSRSVQFF. DNA for the CDR3: TGTGCCAGCAGGCCCCATTTTTTGACTAGCCGGTCGGTGCAGTTCTTC.

This rearrangement joins TRBV9 to TRBJ1-1; 7 bases align to TRBD1. V lost 0 bases, J lost 4 bases, and 3 bases stayed unmatched. CDR3 size: 14 residues. The germline V gene has CDR1 SGDLS and CDR2 YYNGEE. The DNA for the CDR3 is TGTGCCAGCAGCGTAGGGCCAGGGGGCACTGAAGCTTTCTTT. Protein: CASSVGPGGTEAFF. Full variable domain (remainder filled in from reference TRBV9 and TRBJ1-1): DSGVTQTPKHLITATGQRVTLRCSPRSGDLSVYWYQQSLDQGLQFLIQYYNGEERAKGNILERFSAQQFPDLHSELNLSSLELGDSALYFCASSVGPGGTEAFFGQGTRLTVV.